This T cell receptor (beta chain) comes out of a study of T cell clonotyping in hematopoietic cell transplantation. Study-wide findings and caveats: Graft donor and pretransplant recipient Inverse Simpson Index values predicted broader posttransplant TCR diversity.

Note on this clone: Its antigen remains unidentified.

Trimming cost V 6 bases and J 0 bases; bases outside gene matches: 10. The germline V gene encodes CDR1 GTSNPN and CDR2 SVGIG (reference sequence). The CDR3 runs to 15 residues. The protocol was immunoSEQ multiplex PCR, while the TCRdb copy is restricted to in-frame clones and leaves out a portion. The sample holds fewer than 4,500 clones, about a sixth seen once. The receptor was isolated from a male patient aged 45-60 years who had an allogeneic stem cell transplant from a related donor, so the T cells may come from the graft donor. Some clones in this sample may be carry-over from other donors' samples. The sequences come from peripheral blood mononuclear cells, collected 30 days after allogeneic stem cell transplant. The rearrangement uses TRBV30 and TRBJ2-7; 8 positions match TRBD1. The CDR3 DNA reads as TGTGCCTGTGACAGGGGAATTTTAAGCTCCTACGAGCAGTACTTC. Protein: CACDRGILSSYEQYF.